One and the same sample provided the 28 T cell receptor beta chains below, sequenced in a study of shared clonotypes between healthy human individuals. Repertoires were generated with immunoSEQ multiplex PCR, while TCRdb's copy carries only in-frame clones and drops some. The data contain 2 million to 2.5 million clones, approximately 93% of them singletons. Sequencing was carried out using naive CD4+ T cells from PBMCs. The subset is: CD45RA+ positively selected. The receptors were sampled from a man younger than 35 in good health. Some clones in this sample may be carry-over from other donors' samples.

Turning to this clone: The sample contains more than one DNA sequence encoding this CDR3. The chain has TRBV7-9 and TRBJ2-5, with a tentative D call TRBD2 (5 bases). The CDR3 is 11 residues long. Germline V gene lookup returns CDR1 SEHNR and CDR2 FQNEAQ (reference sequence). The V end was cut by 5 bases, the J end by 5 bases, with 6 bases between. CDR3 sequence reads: CASSRGETQYF. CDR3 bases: TGTGCCAGCAGCCGAGGGGAGACCCAGTACTTC.

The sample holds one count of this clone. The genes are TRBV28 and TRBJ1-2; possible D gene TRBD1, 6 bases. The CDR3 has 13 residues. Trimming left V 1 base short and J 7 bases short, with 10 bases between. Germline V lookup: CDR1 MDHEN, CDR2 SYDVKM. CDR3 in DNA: TGTGCCAGCAGTTTATTGGCAGGGGTTGGCTACACCTTC. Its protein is CASSLLAGVGYTF.

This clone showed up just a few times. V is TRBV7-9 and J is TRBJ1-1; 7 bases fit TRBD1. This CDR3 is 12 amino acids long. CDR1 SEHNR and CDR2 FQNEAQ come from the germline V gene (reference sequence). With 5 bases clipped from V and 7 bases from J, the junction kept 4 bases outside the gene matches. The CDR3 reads CASSRWTGEAFF. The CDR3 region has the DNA TGTGCCAGCAGCCGATGGACAGGTGAAGCTTTCTTT.

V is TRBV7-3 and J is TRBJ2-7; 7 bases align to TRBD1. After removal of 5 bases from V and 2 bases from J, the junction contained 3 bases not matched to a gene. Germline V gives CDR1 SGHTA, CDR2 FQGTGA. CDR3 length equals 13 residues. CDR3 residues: CASSQQGTYEQYF. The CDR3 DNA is TGTGCCAGCAGCCAACAGGGGACCTACGAGCAGTACTTC. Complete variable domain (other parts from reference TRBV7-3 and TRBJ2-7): GAGVSQTPSNKVTEKGKYVELRCDPISGHTALYWYRQSLGQGPEFLIYFQGTGAADDSGLPNDRFFAVRPEGSVSTLKIQRTERGDSAVYLCASSQQGTYEQYFGPGTRLTVT.

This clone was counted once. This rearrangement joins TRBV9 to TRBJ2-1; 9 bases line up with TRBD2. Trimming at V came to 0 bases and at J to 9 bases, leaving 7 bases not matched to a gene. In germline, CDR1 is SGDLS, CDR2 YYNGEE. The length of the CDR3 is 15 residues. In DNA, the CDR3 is TGTGCCAGCAGCGTAGGTAGCGGGAGCTTTGGTGAGCAGTTCTTC. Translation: CASSVGSGSFGEQFF.

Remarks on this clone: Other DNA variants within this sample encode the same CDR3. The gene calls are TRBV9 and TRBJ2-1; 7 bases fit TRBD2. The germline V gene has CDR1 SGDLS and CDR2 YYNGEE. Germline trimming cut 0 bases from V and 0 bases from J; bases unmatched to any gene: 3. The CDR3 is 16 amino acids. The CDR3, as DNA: TGTGCCAGCAGCGTAGCGGGAGGAACCTCCTACAATGAGCAGTTCTTC. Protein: CASSVAGGTSYNEQFF.

CDR3 residues: CSARGGVKAFF. The CDR3 DNA follows: TGCAGTGCTAGGGGGGGGGTAAAGGCTTTCTTT. This chain connects TRBV20-1 to TRBJ1-1; maybe TRBD1 (5 bases). The CDR3 covers 11 residues. Germline V lookup: CDR1 DFQATT, CDR2 SNEGSKA (reference sequence). The V gene lost 3 bases and the J gene lost 11 bases, with 13 bases spanning the gap.

In DNA form, the CDR3 reads TGTGCCAGCAGCTTAGCCCTAGCCAGCACCTACAATGAGCAGTTCTTC. Translated: CASSLALASTYNEQFF. This chain joins TRBV7-9 and TRBJ2-1; the D gene is possibly TRBD2 (5 bases). The CDR3 sequence is 16 residues long. The germline V gene encodes CDR1 SEHNR and CDR2 FQNEAQ (reference sequence). The V end lost 0 bases, the J end lost 2 bases, and 11 bases lay between the germline ends.

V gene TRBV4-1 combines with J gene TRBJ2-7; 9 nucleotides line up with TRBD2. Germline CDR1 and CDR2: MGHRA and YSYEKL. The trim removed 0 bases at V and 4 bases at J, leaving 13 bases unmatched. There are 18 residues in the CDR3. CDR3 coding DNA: TGCGCCAGCAGCCAAGAATATCCCAGGATAGCGGGAGCTTACGAGCAGTACTTC. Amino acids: CASSQEYPRIAGAYEQYF.

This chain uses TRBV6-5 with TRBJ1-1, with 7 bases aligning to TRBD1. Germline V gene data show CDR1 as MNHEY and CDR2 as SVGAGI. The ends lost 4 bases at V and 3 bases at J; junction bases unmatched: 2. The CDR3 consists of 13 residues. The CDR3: CASSWDSYTEAFF. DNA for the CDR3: TGTGCCAGCAGTTGGGACAGTTACACTGAAGCTTTCTTT.

This CDR3 is CASSFRLAGSHTQYF. In DNA form, the CDR3 reads TGTGCCAGCAGTTTCAGACTAGCGGGGTCCCATACGCAGTATTTT. The chain carries TRBV2 and TRBJ2-3; 11 bases agree with TRBD2. Germline CDR1 SNHLY, CDR2 FYNNEI. This CDR3 is built from 15 residues. V dropped 5 bases and J dropped 7; count of bases not matched to a gene: 8.

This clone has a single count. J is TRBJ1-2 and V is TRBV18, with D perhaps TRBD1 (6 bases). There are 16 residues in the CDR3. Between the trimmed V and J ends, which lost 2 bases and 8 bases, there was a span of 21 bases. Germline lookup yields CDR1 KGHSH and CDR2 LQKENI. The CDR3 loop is CASSPAGYRVFEGYTF. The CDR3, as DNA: TGTGCCAGCTCACCAGCCGGCTACAGGGTCTTTGAGGGCTACACCTTC.

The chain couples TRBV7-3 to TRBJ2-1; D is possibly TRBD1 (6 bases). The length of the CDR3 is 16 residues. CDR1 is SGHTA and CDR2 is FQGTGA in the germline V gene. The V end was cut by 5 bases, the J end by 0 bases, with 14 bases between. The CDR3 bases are TGTGCCAGCAGCCCCTACGGGACAAACTCCTACAATGAGCAGTTCTTC. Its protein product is CASSPYGTNSYNEQFF.

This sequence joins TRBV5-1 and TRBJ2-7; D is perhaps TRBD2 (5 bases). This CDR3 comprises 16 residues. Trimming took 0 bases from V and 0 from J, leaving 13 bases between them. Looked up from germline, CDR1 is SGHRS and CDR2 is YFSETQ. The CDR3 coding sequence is TGCGCCAGCAGCTTGGGCTCGGGAAGAAGCTCCTACGAGCAGTACTTC. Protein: CASSLGSGRSSYEQYF. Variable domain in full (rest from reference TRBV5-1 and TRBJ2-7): KAGVTQTPRYLIKTRGQQVTLSCSPISGHRSVSWYQQTPGQGLQFLFEYFSETQRNKGNFPGRFSGRQFSNSRSEMNVSTLELGDSALYLCASSLGSGRSSYEQYFGPGTRLTVT.

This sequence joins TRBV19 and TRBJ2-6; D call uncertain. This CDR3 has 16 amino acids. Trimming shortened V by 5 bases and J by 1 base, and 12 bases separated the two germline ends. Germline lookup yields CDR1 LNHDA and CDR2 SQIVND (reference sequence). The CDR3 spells CASSAQRRSGANVLTF. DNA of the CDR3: TGTGCCAGTAGTGCCCAGAGGCGTTCTGGGGCCAACGTCCTGACTTTC. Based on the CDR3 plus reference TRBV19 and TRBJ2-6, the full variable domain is DGGITQSPKYLFRKEGQNVTLSCEQNLNHDAMYWYRQDPGQGLRLIYYSQIVNDFQKGDIAEGYSVSREKKESFPLTVTSAQKNPTAFYLCASSAQRRSGANVLTFGAGSRLTVL.

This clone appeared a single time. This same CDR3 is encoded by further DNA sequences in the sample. Here the CDR3 DNA reads TGCGCCAGCAGCTTGCAAGGGATTTACGAGCAGTACTTC. Protein sequence: CASSLQGIYEQYF. The chain has TRBV5-1 and TRBJ2-7; D call uncertain. Germline values: CDR1 SGHRS, CDR2 YFSETQ. This CDR3 has 13 amino acids. V lost 1 base, J lost 4 bases, and 9 bases lay in between.

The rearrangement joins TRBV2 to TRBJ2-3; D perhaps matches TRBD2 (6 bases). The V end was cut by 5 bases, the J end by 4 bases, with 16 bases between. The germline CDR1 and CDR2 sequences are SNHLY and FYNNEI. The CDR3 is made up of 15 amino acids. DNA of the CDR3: TGTGCCAGCAGTCTGGAGCGGGCTCGCGCAGATACGCAGTATTTT. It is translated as CASSLERARADTQYF.

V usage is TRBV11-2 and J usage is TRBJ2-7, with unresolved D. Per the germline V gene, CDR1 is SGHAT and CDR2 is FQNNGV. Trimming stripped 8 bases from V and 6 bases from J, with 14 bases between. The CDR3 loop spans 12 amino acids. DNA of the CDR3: TGTGCCAGCTCCCCTGAGGCTAGCGAGCAGTACTTC. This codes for CASSPEASEQYF.

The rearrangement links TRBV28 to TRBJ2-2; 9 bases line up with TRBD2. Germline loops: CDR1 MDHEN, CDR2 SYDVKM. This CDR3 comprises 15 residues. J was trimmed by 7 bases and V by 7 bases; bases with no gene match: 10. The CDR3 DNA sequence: TGTGCCAGCACCTTAGGGCTAGCGGGAATCGGGGAGCTGTTTTTT. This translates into CASTLGLAGIGELFF.

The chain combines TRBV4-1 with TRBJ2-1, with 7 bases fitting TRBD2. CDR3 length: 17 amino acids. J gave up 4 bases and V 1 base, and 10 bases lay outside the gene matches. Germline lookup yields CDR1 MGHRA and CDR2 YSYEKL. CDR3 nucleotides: TGCGCCAGCAGCCAAGGCTCGACTAGCTCGCTTTACAATGAGCAGTTCTTC. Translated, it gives CASSQGSTSSLYNEQFF.

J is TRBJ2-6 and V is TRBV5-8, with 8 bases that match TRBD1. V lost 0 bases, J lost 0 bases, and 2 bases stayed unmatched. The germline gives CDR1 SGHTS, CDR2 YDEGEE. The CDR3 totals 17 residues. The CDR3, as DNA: TGTGCCAGCAGCTTGGGGACAGGGCTCTCTGGGGCCAACGTCCTGACTTTC. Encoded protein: CASSLGTGLSGANVLTF.

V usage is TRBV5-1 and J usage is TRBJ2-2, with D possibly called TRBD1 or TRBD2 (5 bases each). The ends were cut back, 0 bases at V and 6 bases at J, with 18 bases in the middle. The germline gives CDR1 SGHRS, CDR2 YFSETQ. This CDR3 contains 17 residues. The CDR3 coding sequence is TGCGCCAGCAGCTTGGTAGCTCTGTGGCTGGGGGCCGGGGAGCTGTTTTTT. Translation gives CASSLVALWLGAGELFF.

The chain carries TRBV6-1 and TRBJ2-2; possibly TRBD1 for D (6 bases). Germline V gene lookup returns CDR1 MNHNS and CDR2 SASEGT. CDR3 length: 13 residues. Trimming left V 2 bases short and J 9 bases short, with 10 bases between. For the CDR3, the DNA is TGTGCCAGCAGTGAACGAGACAGGCGGGAGCTGTTTTTT. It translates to CASSERDRRELFF.

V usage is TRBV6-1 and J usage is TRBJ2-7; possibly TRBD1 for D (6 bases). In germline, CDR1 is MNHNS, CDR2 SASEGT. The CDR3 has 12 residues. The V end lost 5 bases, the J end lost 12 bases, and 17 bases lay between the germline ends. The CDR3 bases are TGTGCCAGCAGTTGGTATACCGAGGGGGTGTACTTC. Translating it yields CASSWYTEGVYF.

The CDR3 region has the DNA TGTGCCTGGATAAGACAGACTACTAACTATGGCTACACCTTC. Protein sequence: CAWIRQTTNYGYTF. The chain is built from TRBV30 and TRBJ1-2; possible D gene TRBD1, 5 bases. V was trimmed by 4 bases and J by 0 bases, leaving 12 bases between them. CDR3 length: 14 amino acids. Per the germline V gene, CDR1 is GTSNPN and CDR2 is SVGIG (reference sequence).

The DNA of the CDR3 is TGTGCCAGCAGGGCAGGGGGTGGGGGCTACCAAGAGACCCAGTACTTC. It is translated as CASRAGGGGYQETQYF. This chain connects TRBV2 to TRBJ2-5, with TRBD1 matching over 7 bases. V lost 6 bases and J lost 0; bases outside the gene matches: 10. The CDR3 has 16 amino acids. The germline V gene has CDR1 SNHLY and CDR2 FYNNEI.

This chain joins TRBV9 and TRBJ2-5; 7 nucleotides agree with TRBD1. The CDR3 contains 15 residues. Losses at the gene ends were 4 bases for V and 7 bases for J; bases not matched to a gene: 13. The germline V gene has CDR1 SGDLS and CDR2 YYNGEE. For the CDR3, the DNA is TGTGCCAGCAGCCCCTCCTCAGGGGGACGGGGGACCCAGTACTTC. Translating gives CASSPSSGGRGTQYF.

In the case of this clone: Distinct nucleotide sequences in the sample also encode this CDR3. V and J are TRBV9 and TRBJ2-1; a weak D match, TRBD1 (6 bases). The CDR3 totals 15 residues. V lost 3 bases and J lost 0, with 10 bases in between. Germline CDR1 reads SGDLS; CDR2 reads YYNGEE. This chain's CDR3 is CASSATGSSYNEQFF. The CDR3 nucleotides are TGTGCCAGCAGCGCTACAGGGAGCTCCTACAATGAGCAGTTCTTC.